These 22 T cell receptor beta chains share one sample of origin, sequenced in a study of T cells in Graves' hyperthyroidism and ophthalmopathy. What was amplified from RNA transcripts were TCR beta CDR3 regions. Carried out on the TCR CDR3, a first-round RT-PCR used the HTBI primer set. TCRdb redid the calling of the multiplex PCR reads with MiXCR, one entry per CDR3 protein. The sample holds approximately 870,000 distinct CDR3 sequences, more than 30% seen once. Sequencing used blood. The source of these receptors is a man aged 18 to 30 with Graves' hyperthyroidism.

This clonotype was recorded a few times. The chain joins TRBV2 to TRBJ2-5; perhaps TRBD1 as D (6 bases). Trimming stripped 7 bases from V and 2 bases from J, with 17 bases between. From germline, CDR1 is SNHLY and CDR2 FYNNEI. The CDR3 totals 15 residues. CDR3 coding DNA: TGTGCCAGCACTAAGGGTTCGGGACAACAAGAGACCCAGTACTTC. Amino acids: CASTKGSGQQETQYF. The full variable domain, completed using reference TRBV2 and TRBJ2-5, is EPEVTQTPSHQVTQMGQEVILRCVPISNHLYFYWYRQILGQKVEFLVSFYNNEISEKSEIFDDQFSVERPDGSNFTLKIRSTKLEDSAMYFCASTKGSGQQETQYFGPGTRLLVL.

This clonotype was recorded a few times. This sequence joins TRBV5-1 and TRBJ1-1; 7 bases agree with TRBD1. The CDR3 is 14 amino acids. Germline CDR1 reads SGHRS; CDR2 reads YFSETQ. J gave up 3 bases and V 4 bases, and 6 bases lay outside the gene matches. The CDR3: CASSGGTVHTEAFF. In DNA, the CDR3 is TGCGCCAGCAGCGGCGGGACAGTCCACACTGAAGCTTTCTTT. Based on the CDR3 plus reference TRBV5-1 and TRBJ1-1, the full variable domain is KAGVTQTPRYLIKTRGQQVTLSCSPISGHRSVSWYQQTPGQGLQFLFEYFSETQRNKGNFPGRFSGRQFSNSRSEMNVSTLELGDSALYLCASSGGTVHTEAFFGQGTRLTVV.

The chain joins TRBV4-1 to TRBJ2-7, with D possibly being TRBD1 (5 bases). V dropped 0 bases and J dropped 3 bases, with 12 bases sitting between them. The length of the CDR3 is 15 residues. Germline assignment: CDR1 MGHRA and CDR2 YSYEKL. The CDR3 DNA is TGCGCCAGCAGCCAAGAGTGGCAGGGAAGCTACGAGCAGTACTTC. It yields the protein CASSQEWQGSYEQYF.

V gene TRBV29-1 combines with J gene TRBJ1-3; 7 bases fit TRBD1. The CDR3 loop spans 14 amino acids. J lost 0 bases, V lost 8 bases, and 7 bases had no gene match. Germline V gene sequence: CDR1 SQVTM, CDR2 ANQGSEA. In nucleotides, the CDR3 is TGCAGCCAAGGGGGCGTTCTCTCTGGAAACACCATATATTTT. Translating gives CSQGGVLSGNTIYF.

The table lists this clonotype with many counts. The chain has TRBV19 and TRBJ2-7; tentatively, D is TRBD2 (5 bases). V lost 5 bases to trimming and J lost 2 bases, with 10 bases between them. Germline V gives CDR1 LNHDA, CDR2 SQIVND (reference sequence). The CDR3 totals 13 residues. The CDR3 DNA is TGTGCCAGTAGTCCCGGGATCGCCTACGAGCAGTACTTC. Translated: CASSPGIAYEQYF.

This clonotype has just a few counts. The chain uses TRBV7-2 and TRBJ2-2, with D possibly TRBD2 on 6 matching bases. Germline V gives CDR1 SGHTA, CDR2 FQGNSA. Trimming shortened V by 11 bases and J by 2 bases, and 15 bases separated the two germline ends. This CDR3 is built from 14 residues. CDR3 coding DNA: TGTGCCGGGGCCGCAGCGGGCAACACCGGGGAGCTGTTTTTT. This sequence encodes CAGAAAGNTGELFF. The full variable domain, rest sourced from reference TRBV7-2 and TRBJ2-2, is GAGVSQSPSNKVTEKGKDVELRCDPISGHTALYWYRQSLGQGLEFLIYFQGNSAPDKSGLPSDRFSAERTGGSVSTLTIQRTQQEDSAVYLCAGAAAGNTGELFFGEGSRLTVL.

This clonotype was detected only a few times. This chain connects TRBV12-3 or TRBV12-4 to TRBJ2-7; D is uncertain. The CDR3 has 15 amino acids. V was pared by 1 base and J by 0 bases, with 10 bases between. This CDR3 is CASSLGHTSSYEQYF. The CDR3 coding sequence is TGTGCCAGCAGTTTAGGGCACACGAGCTCCTACGAGCAGTACTTC.

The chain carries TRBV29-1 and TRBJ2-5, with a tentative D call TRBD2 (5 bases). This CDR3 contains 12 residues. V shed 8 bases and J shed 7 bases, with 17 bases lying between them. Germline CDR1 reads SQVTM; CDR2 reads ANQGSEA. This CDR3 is CSLISTAGTQYF. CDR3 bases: TGCAGCTTGATTTCCACGGCGGGGACCCAGTACTTC.

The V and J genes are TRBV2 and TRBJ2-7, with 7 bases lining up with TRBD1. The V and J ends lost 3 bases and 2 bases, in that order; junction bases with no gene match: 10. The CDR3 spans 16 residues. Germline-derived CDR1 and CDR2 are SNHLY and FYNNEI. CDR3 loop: CASSEGKGALAYEQYF. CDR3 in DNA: TGTGCCAGCAGTGAGGGTAAGGGGGCGCTGGCCTACGAGCAGTACTTC.

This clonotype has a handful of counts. CDR3 region: CSANGQAQETQYF. DNA for the CDR3: TGCAGTGCTAACGGACAAGCTCAAGAGACCCAGTACTTC. This chain joins TRBV20-1 and TRBJ2-5; D might be TRBD1 (5 bases). CDR1 is DFQATT and CDR2 is SNEGSKA in the germline V gene (reference sequence). The CDR3 is 13 residues long. Deletions cut 4 bases from V and 2 bases from J, with 11 bases between.

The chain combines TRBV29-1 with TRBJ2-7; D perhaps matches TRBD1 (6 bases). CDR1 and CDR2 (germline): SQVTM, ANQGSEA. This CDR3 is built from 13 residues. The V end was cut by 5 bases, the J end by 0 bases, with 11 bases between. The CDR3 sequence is CSVLGASSYEQYF. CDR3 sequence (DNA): TGCAGCGTTTTGGGGGCTAGCTCCTACGAGCAGTACTTC.

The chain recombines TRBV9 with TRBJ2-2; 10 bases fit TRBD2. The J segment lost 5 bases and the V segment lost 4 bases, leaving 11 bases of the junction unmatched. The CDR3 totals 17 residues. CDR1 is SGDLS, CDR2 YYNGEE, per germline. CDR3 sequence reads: CASSLVRLAGATGELFF. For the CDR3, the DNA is TGTGCCAGCAGCTTGGTACGTCTAGCGGGAGCGACCGGGGAGCTGTTTTTT.

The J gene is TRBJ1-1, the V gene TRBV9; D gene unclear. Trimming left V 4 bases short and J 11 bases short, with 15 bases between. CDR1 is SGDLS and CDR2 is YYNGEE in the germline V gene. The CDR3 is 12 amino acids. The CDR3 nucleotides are TGTGCCAGCAGCCTCCAAGAGGAGGACGCTTTCTTT. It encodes CASSLQEEDAFF. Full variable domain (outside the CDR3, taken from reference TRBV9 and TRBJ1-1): DSGVTQTPKHLITATGQRVTLRCSPRSGDLSVYWYQQSLDQGLQFLIQYYNGEERAKGNILERFSAQQFPDLHSELNLSSLELGDSALYFCASSLQEEDAFFGQGTRLTVV.

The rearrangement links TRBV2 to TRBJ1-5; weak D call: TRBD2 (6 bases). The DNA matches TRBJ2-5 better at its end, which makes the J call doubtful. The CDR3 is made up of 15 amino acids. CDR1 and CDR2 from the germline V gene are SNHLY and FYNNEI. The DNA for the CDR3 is TGTGCCAGCAGTTTGGAGGGAGGAGGCAATCAGCCCCAGTACTTC. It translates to CASSLEGGGNQPQYF.

This chain's CDR3 is CASSSIGLAGGGAKETQYF. Written as DNA, the CDR3 is TGTGCCAGCAGCTCTATCGGACTAGCGGGGGGAGGCGCGAAAGAGACCCAGTACTTC. The rearrangement joins TRBV7-8 to TRBJ2-5; 14 bases fit TRBD2. CDR1 is SGHVS and CDR2 is FQNEAQ in the germline V gene. The V gene end was trimmed by 4 bases and the J gene end by 3 bases; junction bases not matched to a gene: 13. The CDR3 length is 19 residues.

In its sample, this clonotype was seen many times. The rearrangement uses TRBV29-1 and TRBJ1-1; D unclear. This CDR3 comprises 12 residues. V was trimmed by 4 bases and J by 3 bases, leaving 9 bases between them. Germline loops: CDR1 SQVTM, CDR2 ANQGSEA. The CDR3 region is CSVGRRDTEAFF. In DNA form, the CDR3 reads TGCAGCGTTGGTCGACGGGACACTGAAGCTTTCTTT.

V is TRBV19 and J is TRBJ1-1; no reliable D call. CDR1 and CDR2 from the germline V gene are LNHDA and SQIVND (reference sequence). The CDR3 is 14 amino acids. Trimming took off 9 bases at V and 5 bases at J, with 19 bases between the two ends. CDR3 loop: CASSPMSLRTEAFF. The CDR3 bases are TGTGCCAGCAGTCCGATGTCCTTGAGGACTGAAGCTTTCTTT.

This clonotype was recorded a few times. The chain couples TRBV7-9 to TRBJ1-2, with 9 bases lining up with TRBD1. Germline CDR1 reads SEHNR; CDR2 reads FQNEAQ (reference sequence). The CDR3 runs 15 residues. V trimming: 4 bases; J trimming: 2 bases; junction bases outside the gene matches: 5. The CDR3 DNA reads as TGTGCCAGCAGCTCGCACAGGGGGCCGAACTATGGCTACACCTTC. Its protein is CASSSHRGPNYGYTF. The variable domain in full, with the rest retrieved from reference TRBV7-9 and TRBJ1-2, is DTGVSQNPRHKITKRGQNVTFRCDPISEHNRLYWYRQTLGQGPEFLTYFQNEAQLEKSRLLSDRFSAERPKGSFSTLEIQRTEQGDSAMYLCASSSHRGPNYGYTFGSGTRLTVV.

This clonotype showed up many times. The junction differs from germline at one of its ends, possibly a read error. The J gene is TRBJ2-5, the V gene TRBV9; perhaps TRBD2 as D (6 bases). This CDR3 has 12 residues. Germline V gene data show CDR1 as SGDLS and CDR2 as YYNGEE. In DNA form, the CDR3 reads TGTGCTAGCAGCCCCCGGGGGGAGACCCAGTACTTC. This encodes CASSPRGETQYF.

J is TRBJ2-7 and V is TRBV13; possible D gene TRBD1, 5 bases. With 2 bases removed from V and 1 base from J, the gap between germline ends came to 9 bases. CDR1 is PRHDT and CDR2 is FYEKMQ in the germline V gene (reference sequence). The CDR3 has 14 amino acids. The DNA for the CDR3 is TGTGCCAGCAGCTTATCAGGGATGTCCTACGAGCAGTACTTC. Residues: CASSLSGMSYEQYF. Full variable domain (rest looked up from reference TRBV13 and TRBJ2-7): AAGVIQSPRHLIKEKRETATLKCYPIPRHDTVYWYQQGPGQDPQFLISFYEKMQSDKGSIPDRFSAQQFSDYHSELNMSSLELGDSALYFCASSLSGMSYEQYFGPGTRLTVT.

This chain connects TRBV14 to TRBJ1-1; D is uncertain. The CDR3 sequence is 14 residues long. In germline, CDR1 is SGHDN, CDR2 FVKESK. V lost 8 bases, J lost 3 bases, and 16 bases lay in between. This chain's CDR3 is CASSKRRAYTEAFF. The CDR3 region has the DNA TGTGCCAGCTCGAAACGGAGGGCCTACACTGAAGCTTTCTTT.

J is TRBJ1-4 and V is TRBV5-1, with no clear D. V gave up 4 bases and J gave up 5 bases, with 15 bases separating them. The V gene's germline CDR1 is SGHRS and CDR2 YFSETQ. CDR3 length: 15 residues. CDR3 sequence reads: CASSAGLAQNEKLFF. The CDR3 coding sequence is TGCGCCAGCAGCGCCGGACTGGCGCAGAATGAAAAACTGTTTTTT.